This T cell receptor beta chain was sequenced in a study of blood T cells in healthy people across ages. Study observations and caveats: There was no known CMV status for donors, so expanded clonotype changes were possibly confounded.

The CDR3 adds up to 15 amino acids, both ends counted. CDR1 and CDR2 (germline): SGDLS, YYNGEE. PCR was performed a second time for about 6 to 12 cycles using a sample-barcoded 5' primer and a J-beta primer mix. TCRdb redid the calling of the 5' RACE reads with MiXCR, one entry per CDR3 protein. The table records hundreds of thousands of distinct CDR3 sequences, about 50% of them present only once. In this sample, this clonotype turned up once. Its target is not known. The limits of the CDR3 on the DNA are not certain, so only TCRdb's listed CDR3 is given. Sample: blood. This chain connects TRBV9 to TRBJ2-1; the table gives TRBD1 as D, unverified against the DNA. The source is a woman of 80 years or more in good health. CDR3 protein: CASSVGQGAYIEQFF.